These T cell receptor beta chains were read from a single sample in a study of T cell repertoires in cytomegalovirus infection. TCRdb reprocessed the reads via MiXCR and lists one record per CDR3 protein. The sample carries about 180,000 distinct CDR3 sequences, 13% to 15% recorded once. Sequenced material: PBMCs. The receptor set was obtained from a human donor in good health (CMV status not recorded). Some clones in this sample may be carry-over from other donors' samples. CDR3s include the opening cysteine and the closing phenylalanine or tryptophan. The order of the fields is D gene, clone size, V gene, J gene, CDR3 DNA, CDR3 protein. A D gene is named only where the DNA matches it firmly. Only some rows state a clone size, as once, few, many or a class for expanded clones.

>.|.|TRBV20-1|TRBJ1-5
TGCAGTGCTAGAGACCAGGGGAGGCTAAATCAGCCCCAGCATTTT
CSARDQGRLNQPQHF
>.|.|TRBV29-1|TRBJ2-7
TGCAGCGTTGCTGCGGGCCGCTACGAGCAGTACTTC
CSVAAGRYEQYF
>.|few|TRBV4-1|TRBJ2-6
TGCGCCAGCAGCCGCGAGAGTCAGGCGGTCGGGGCCAACGTCCTGACTTTC
CASSRESQAVGANVLTF
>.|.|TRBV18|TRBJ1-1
TGTGCCAGCCGCCCCTTGCCCCAGGACACTGAAGCTTTCTTT
CASRPLPQDTEAFF
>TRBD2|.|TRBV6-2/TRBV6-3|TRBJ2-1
TGTGCCAGCAGTTACCGGGGACTAGCGGGAGCCTATACTGAGAGCTCCTACAATGAGCAGTTCTTC
CASSYRGLAGAYTESSYNEQFF
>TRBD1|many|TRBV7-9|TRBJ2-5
TGTGCCAGCAGCTCTGGACAGGCCCAAGAGACCCAGTACTTC
CASSSGQAQETQYF
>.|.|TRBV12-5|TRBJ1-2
TGTGCTAGTCAGGGGAACTATGGCTACACCTTC
CASQGNYGYTF
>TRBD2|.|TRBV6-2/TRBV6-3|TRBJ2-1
TGTGCCAGCAGTCAGGGGTCTAGCGGGGGGTTTTCCTACAATGAGCAGTTCTTC
CASSQGSSGGFSYNEQFF
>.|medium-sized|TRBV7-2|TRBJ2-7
TGTGCCAGCAGCTCGTACTACGAGCAGTACTTC
CASSSYYEQYF
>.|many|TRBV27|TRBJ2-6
TGTGCCAGCAGTTTGCGAGACTCTGGGGCCAACGTCCTGACTTTC
CASSLRDSGANVLTF
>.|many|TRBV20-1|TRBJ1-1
TGCAGTGCCGGGGAATCGGGCACTGAAGCTTTCTTT
CSAGESGTEAFF
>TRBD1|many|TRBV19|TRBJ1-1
TGTGCCAGTAGTATGGGGACAGGAAGCTTCGTGGAAGCTTTCTTT
CASSMGTGSFVEAFF
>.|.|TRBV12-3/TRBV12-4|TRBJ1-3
TGTGCCAGCACCTTGTGGAGCTCTGGAAACACCATATATTTT
CASTLWSSGNTIYF
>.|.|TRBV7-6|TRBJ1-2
TGTGCCAGCAGCCCATGGGATTTGTCTAACTATGGCTACACCTTC
CASSPWDLSNYGYTF
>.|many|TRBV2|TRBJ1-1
TGTGCCAGCAGTGAAGTTAAAGCTTTCTTT
CASSEVKAFF
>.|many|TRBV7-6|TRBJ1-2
TGTGCCAGCAGCCCCGGGACGGATGGCTACACCTTC
CASSPGTDGYTF
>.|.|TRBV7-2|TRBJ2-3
TGTGCAAGCAGCTTACCCAGCGGGACAGATACGCAGTATTTT
CASSLPSGTDTQYF
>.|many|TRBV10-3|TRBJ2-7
TGTGCCATCAGTGATTCGGGACTGTACTACGAGCAGTACTTC
CAISDSGLYYEQYF
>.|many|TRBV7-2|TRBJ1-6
TGTGCCAGCACCGTCCGCGGGACTTCTTCACCCCTCCACTTT
CASTVRGTSSPLHF
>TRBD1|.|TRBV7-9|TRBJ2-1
TGTGCCAGCAGCTTGCCCCCGGGACAGGGAAAACGAGAGCAGTTCTTC
CASSLPPGQGKREQFF
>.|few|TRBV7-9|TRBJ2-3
TGTGCCAGCAGCTTAGAATTTGGCTCCACAGATACGCAGTATTTT
CASSLEFGSTDTQYF
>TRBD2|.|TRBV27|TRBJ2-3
TGTGCCAGCAGTCCCCAGGGACTAGCCCACACAGATACGCAGTATTTT
CASSPQGLAHTDTQYF
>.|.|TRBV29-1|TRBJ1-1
TGCAGCGTTGGGACAGCTATGAACACTGAAGCTTTCTTT
CSVGTAMNTEAFF
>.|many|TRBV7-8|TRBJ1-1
TGTGCCAGCAGCTTGGGGGGGGGAGGGAACACTGAAGCTTTCTTT
CASSLGGGGNTEAFF
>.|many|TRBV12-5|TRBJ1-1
TGTGCTAGTGGTTTGGTACAAGGAGGAGACACTGAAGCTTTCTTT
CASGLVQGGDTEAFF
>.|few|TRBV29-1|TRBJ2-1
TGCAGCGTTGACCCCGGGGGGCATGAGCAGTTCTTC
CSVDPGGHEQFF
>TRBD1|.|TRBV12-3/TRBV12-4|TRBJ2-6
TGTGCCAGCAGTCCCCGGACAGGTCCTCTCTCTGGGGCCAACGTCCTGACTTTC
CASSPRTGPLSGANVLTF
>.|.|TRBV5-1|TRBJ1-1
TGCGCCAGCAGCTTGGATCTAGTGGGCAGTGAAGCTTTCTTT
CASSLDLVGSEAFF
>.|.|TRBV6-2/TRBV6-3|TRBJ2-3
TGTGCCAGCAGTTACTCTGGCACAGATACGCAGTATTTT
CASSYSGTDTQYF
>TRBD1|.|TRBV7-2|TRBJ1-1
TGTGCCAGCAGCTTAAGGACAGGGGTCACTGGAGCTTTCTTT
CASSLRTGVTGAFF
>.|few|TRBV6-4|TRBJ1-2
TGTGCCAGCAGTGGCTCTGGGGGCTATGGCTACACCTTC
CASSGSGGYGYTF
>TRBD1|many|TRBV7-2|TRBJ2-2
TGTGCCAGCAGCCTACGGACGGGACAGGGGAGGACCGGGGAGCTGTTTTTT
CASSLRTGQGRTGELFF
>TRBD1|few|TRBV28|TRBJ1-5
TGTGCCAGCATAATTCGGGGCAGGGGGCGTTCCAATCAGCCCCAGCATTTT
CASIIRGRGRSNQPQHF
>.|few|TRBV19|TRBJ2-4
TGTGCCAGTAGTGGGGGAACAGGGTACGGAGCCAAAAACATTCAGTACTTC
CASSGGTGYGAKNIQYF
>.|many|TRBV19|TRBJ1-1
TGTGCCAGTACCCGAACAGGGTTCGCTGAAGCTTTCTTT
CASTRTGFAEAFF
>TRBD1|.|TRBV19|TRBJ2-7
TGTGCCAGTAGTATACTGGGACAGGGGGCGAAGGACGAGCAGTACTTC
CASSILGQGAKDEQYF
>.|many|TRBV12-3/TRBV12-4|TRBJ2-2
TGTGCCAGCAGCGTGGAGGGGAACACCGGGGAGCTGTTTTTT
CASSVEGNTGELFF